The 5 T cell receptor beta chains below come from one sample, sequenced in a study of T cell changes during pregnancy in multiple sclerosis. Method: immunoSEQ multiplex PCR; TCRdb's copy keeps in-frame clones and lacks some. The sample carries 85,000 to 100,000 clones, 85% to 95% recorded once. This specimen consisted of peripheral blood, obtained after pregnancy. The receptors shown here come from a female donor with multiple sclerosis, enrolled in a pregnancy study.

The genes are TRBV5-1 and TRBJ2-1; TRBD1 is a possible D gene (5 bases). Germline CDR1 reads SGHRS; CDR2 reads YFSETQ. The CDR3 consists of 15 residues. V was pared by 0 bases and J by 4 bases, with 11 bases between. This CDR3 reads CASSLVAGIYNEQFF. CDR3 coding DNA: TGCGCCAGCAGCTTGGTGGCAGGGATATACAATGAGCAGTTCTTC.

The chain uses TRBV5-1 and TRBJ1-2; 7 nucleotides match TRBD1. Germline loops: CDR1 SGHRS, CDR2 YFSETQ. The trim removed 2 bases at V and 1 base at J, leaving 2 bases unmatched. This CDR3 spans 14 amino acids. In DNA, the CDR3 is TGCGCCAGCAGCTTACAGGGGAATAACTATGGCTACACCTTC. As protein: CASSLQGNNYGYTF.

The chain joins TRBV5-1 to TRBJ1-3; 9 bases align to TRBD1. The V and J ends lost 0 bases and 8 bases, in that order; junction bases with no gene match: 3. The germline CDR1 and CDR2 sequences are SGHRS and YFSETQ. The CDR3 has 14 residues. The CDR3 sequence: CASSLAGQGDTIYF. The CDR3 nucleotides read TGCGCCAGCAGCTTGGCGGGACAGGGAGACACCATATATTTT.

V usage is TRBV6-4 and J usage is TRBJ2-2; D is unclear. In germline, CDR1 is MRHNA, CDR2 SNTAGT. The CDR3 totals 13 residues. Trimming removed 1 base at V and 5 bases at J, with 5 bases between. CDR3 sequence reads: CASSDWRTGELFF. In nucleotides, the CDR3 is TGTGCCAGCAGTGACTGGCGGACCGGGGAGCTGTTTTTT.

This chain connects TRBV4-2 to TRBJ2-1; 10 bases are shared with TRBD2. The V and J ends lost 0 bases and 4 bases, in that order; junction bases with no gene match: 6. The CDR3 totals 17 residues. CDR1 is LGHNA, CDR2 YNFKEQ, per germline. The CDR3 loop reads CASSQDPGTSEYNEQFF. CDR3 sequence (DNA): TGTGCCAGCAGCCAAGATCCAGGGACTAGCGAGTACAATGAGCAGTTCTTC.